This entry describes one T cell receptor (beta chain). As yet, its antigen is unknown. This PCR relied on a set of 60 Vbeta primers and 13 Jbeta primers. Method: immunoSEQ multiplex PCR; TCRdb's copy keeps in-frame clones and lacks some. The sample lists tens of thousands of clones, 70% to 85% seen once, with 3.8% in the top ten. The sample comes from a study of cytomegalovirus exposure and HLA in healthy donors. Whole-study findings and limits: Cytomegalovirus association was listed for around 170 TCR beta chains.

Per germline, CDR1 ENHRY and CDR2 SYGVKD. The CDR3 is 14 amino acids. V was trimmed by 10 bases and J by 7 bases, leaving 20 bases between them. The TCR sequence derives from a man aged 45-60 years in good health and CMV-seronegative. Material for sequencing was PBMCs. This chain links TRBV10-3 with TRBJ2-1; D may be TRBD2 (6 bases). In DNA, the CDR3 is TGTGCCACCAAGGACTACACAACCGAAAATGAGCAGTTCTTC. Protein: CATKDYTTENEQFF.